These 2 T cell receptor beta chains were all obtained from the same sample, sequenced in a study of read filtering for tumor transcriptome and immune sequencing. Molecular barcoded adaptors covering alpha/delta and beta/gamma chains were used on about 390 ng RNA. TCRdb passed the reads through MiXCR, listing each CDR3 protein once. Altogether approximately 40,000 distinct CDR3 sequences are present, approximately 13% being singletons, with the ten largest covering 25% to 30%. Sequenced input: a population of CD138-negative cells sorted from bone marrow. The origin of the receptors is a donor aged 40 or over with multiple myeloma.

This clonotype was detected many times. The chain carries TRBV18 and TRBJ2-3, with a possible D match to TRBD1 (6 bases). This CDR3 has 16 amino acids. V was shortened by 6 bases and J by 1 base, with 17 bases between the two germline ends. Germline V CDR1 and CDR2: KGHSH, LQKENI. In nucleotides, the CDR3 is TGTGCCAGCTCGCCGCTCCAGGGGTACGGCACAGATACGCAGTATTTT. Residues: CASSPLQGYGTDTQYF.

In the case of this clonotype: Just one base apart from a much larger clone, this may be a read error. The genes are TRBV6-6 and TRBJ2-1; 8 bases are a match to TRBD2. The trim removed 5 bases at V and 7 bases at J, leaving 7 bases unmatched. The CDR3 runs 14 residues. Germline V gene lookup returns CDR1 MNHNY and CDR2 SVGAGI (reference sequence). The DNA of the CDR3 is TGTGCCAGCAGTGAGTTAGCTAGCGGGAATGAGCAGTTCTTC. This gives the protein CASSELASGNEQFF.